The clone carrying this T cell receptor beta chain was seen repeatedly, ten times or more. Losses at the gene ends were 0 bases for V and 6 bases for J; bases not matched to a gene: 4. The germline CDR1 and CDR2 sequences are SGDLS and YYNGEE. The CDR3 loop spans 16 amino acids. The data stem from a study of CD8+CD57+ T cells in acquired aplastic anemia. Overall study: Sorted cells (CD4+ and CD8+) yielded DNA amounts that averaged about 2.9 ug.

An expansion of CD8+CD57+ cells by flow cytometry had been shown in patients chosen for sequencing. TCR beta VDJ and CDR3 profiling used genomic DNA as template. TCRdb recomputed calls from the reads with MiXCR, one row per CDR3 protein. The sample includes about 190,000 distinct CDR3 sequences, 40% to 50% of them seen just once. Sequenced: sorted CD4+, CD8+, or CD8+CD57+ T cells (not recorded which) from PBMCs. This TCR derives from a human donor with aplastic anemia. The chain combines TRBV9 with TRBJ2-2, with 11 bases fitting TRBD2. The CDR3 DNA reads as TGTGCCAGCAGCGTAGTAGCGGGAGGGCCCTCCGGGGAGCTGTTTTTT. This translates into CASSVVAGGPSGELFF.